These 17 T cell receptor beta chains share one sample of origin, sequenced in a study of response to subunit inactivated influenza vaccine. TCRdb used MiXCR to reprocess the RT-PCR reads, holding one entry per CDR3 protein. The profile shows around 480,000 distinct CDR3 sequences, roughly 11% of them singletons. Sequenced here: PBMCs from blood, sampled more than 35 days after vaccination. All receptors come from a man in his fifties or sixties who received an inactivated influenza vaccine.

This clonotype has at least ten counts. This chain uses TRBV12-3 or TRBV12-4 with TRBJ1-5, with D uncertain. CDR3 length: 15 amino acids. Deletions cut 5 bases from V and 4 bases from J, with 15 bases between. DNA of the CDR3: TGTGCCAGCAGTACGGACGGACGTATAAATCAGCCCCAGCATTTT. Translated: CASSTDGRINQPQHF.

Only a few counts were recorded for this clonotype. The rearrangement joins TRBV10-3 to TRBJ1-4; unclear D gene. Per the germline V gene, CDR1 is ENHRY and CDR2 is SYGVKD. Trimming stripped 10 bases from V and 0 bases from J, with 9 bases between. The CDR3 has 13 amino acids. The CDR3, as DNA: TGTGCCACCCAAACAGCAACTAATGAAAAACTGTTTTTT. This gives the protein CATQTATNEKLFF.

This clonotype was seen at least ten times. The chain uses TRBV29-1 and TRBJ2-3, with D possibly TRBD1 on 6 matching bases. V was cut by 4 bases and J by 2 bases, with 13 bases left in between. Germline values: CDR1 SQVTM, CDR2 ANQGSEA. This CDR3 spans 14 amino acids. The CDR3 DNA reads TGCAGCGTTGCCAGCAGGGGTCACACAGATACGCAGTATTTT. As protein: CSVASRGHTDTQYF.

This clonotype was observed at least ten times. The chain carries TRBV6-2 or TRBV6-3 and TRBJ1-1, with a possible D match to TRBD1 (5 bases). The germline gives CDR1 MNHEY, CDR2 SVGEGT. The CDR3 totals 14 residues. The ends were cut back, 2 bases at V and 3 bases at J, with 10 bases in the middle. The CDR3 here is CASSYPWGDTEAFF. The DNA of the CDR3 is TGTGCCAGCAGTTACCCGTGGGGGGACACTGAAGCTTTCTTT.

This clonotype was counted a few times. J is TRBJ1-2 and V is TRBV29-1, with D maybe TRBD1 (6 bases). Germline V gene lookup returns CDR1 SQVTM and CDR2 ANQGSEA. The CDR3 has 12 residues. Trimming took off 7 bases at V and 7 bases at J, with 16 bases between the two ends. The CDR3 reads CSAQALGGGYTF. DNA of the CDR3: TGCAGCGCACAGGCCTTAGGGGGTGGCTACACCTTC.

This clonotype was picked up a small number of times. CDR3 sequence reads: CASSLSLRGNTGELFF. The CDR3 DNA reads TGTGCCAGCAGTTTATCTCTCAGGGGGAACACCGGGGAGCTGTTTTTT. The chain is built from TRBV12-3 or TRBV12-4 and TRBJ2-2, with a weak D call TRBD1 (6 bases). CDR3 length equals 16 residues. Between the trimmed V and J ends, which lost 2 bases and 1 base, there was a span of 11 bases.

This clonotype was seen ten or more times. The DNA of the CDR3 is TGTGCCAGCAGTTCCCCATACGTCGGAGTGAACACTGAAGCTTTCTTT. It encodes CASSSPYVGVNTEAFF. The rearrangement joins TRBV12-3 or TRBV12-4 to TRBJ1-1; unclear D gene. This CDR3 has 16 amino acids. The V end lost 4 bases, the J end lost 0 bases, and 15 bases lay between the germline ends.

The V gene is TRBV29-1, the J gene TRBJ2-1, with D perhaps matching TRBD1 or TRBD2 (5 bases each). CDR1 and CDR2 from the germline V gene are SQVTM and ANQGSEA. The CDR3 runs to 11 residues. V was pared by 5 bases and J by 8 bases, with 10 bases between. This CDR3 is CSVSLGDEQFF. In DNA form, the CDR3 reads TGCAGCGTTTCTTTGGGGGATGAGCAGTTCTTC.

This sequence joins TRBV28 and TRBJ2-7; D possibly uses TRBD1 or TRBD2 (5 bases each). Germline V gene sequence: CDR1 MDHEN, CDR2 SYDVKM. V was shortened by 6 bases and J by 5 bases, with 11 bases between the two germline ends. This CDR3 comprises 12 residues. CDR3: CASRGTPDEQYF. CDR3 sequence (DNA): TGTGCCAGCAGGGGGACGCCCGACGAGCAGTACTTC.

The chain combines TRBV27 with TRBJ2-1; 14 nucleotides agree with TRBD2. Germline CDR1 MNHEY, CDR2 SMNVEV (reference sequence). This CDR3 spans 15 amino acids. The V segment lost 4 bases and the J segment 7 bases; nucleotides outside the gene matches: 3. The CDR3 DNA reads TGTGCCAGCAGTTGGGGACTAGCGGGGGTTAATGAGCAGTTCTTC. This sequence encodes CASSWGLAGVNEQFF.

The rearrangement links TRBV4-2 to TRBJ2-3; D not resolved. CDR1 and CDR2 (germline): LGHNA, YNFKEQ. The CDR3 loop spans 17 amino acids. The ends were cut back, 0 bases at V and 3 bases at J, with 16 bases in the middle. CDR3 protein: CASSQDAAALGTDTQYF. CDR3 DNA sequence: TGTGCCAGCAGCCAAGACGCTGCGGCGTTAGGTACAGATACGCAGTATTTT.

This clonotype has more than one count but fewer than ten. This chain links TRBV3-1 with TRBJ2-5; the D is unclear. The CDR3 is 15 amino acids. CDR1 is LGHDT, CDR2 YNNKEL, per germline (reference sequence). The V and J ends lost 1 base and 1 base respectively, with 10 bases between them. The CDR3 coding sequence is TGTGCCAGCAGCCAAGGTGGGCAGCTCCAAGAGACCCAGTACTTC. Translation gives CASSQGGQLQETQYF.

This sequence joins TRBV28 and TRBJ1-2, with D possibly matching TRBD1 (6 bases). CDR3 length: 16 amino acids. The V gene's germline CDR1 is MDHEN and CDR2 SYDVKM. Trimming stripped 6 bases from V and 0 bases from J, with 17 bases between. The CDR3 bases are TGTGCCAGCAGACGGACAGCTGGGGGGACTAACTATGGCTACACCTTC. It is translated as CASRRTAGGTNYGYTF.

This clonotype was observed many times. The chain joins TRBV5-1 to TRBJ2-3, with D possibly being TRBD1 (6 bases). Germline CDR1 SGHRS, CDR2 YFSETQ. CDR3 size: 16 residues. V lost 4 bases and J 4 bases, leaving 19 bases between the germline ends. The CDR3 nucleotides are TGCGCCAGCAGCCACCAGGGGCTTCTGGGCGCAGATACGCAGTATTTT. Translation: CASSHQGLLGADTQYF.

The chain links TRBV2 to TRBJ1-5; perhaps TRBD1 as D (6 bases). The CDR3 runs to 15 residues. Trimming removed 8 bases at V and 1 base at J, with 15 bases between. Per the germline V gene, CDR1 is SNHLY and CDR2 is FYNNEI. The CDR3 spells CASALGRGSNQPQHF. The CDR3, as DNA: TGTGCCAGCGCCCTGGGCAGGGGCAGCAATCAGCCCCAGCATTTT.

The rearrangement joins TRBV28 to TRBJ1-5; 8 bases agree with TRBD1. V was pared by 2 bases and J by 3 bases, with 6 bases of the junction left unmatched. Germline values: CDR1 MDHEN, CDR2 SYDVKM. The CDR3 is made up of 16 amino acids. The CDR3 reads CASSLITGGFNQPQHF. In DNA form, the CDR3 reads TGTGCCAGCAGTTTAATTACAGGGGGGTTCAATCAGCCCCAGCATTTT.

The sample holds many counts of this clonotype. The rearrangement joins TRBV5-1 to TRBJ1-2, with a possible D match to TRBD1 (6 bases). CDR1 and CDR2 (germline): SGHRS, YFSETQ. The CDR3 runs 14 residues. Deletions cut 0 bases from V and 5 bases from J, with 11 bases between. CDR3 bases: TGCGCCAGCAGCTTGGCCTCGGGACAATATGGCTACACCTTC. Protein sequence: CASSLASGQYGYTF.